This T cell receptor beta chain was recorded in a study of PD-1 blockade in classical Hodgkin lymphoma (TCRdb year 2020). Regarding the research as a whole: Nivolumab dosing was 3 mg/kg intravenously every 2 weeks, continuing until either disease progression or unacceptable toxicity. The study used CyTOF and TCR beta sequencing to define a peripheral blood immune signature of response to PD-1 blockade in classical Hodgkin lymphoma. The study at large found these results: Baseline diversity similar to that of newly diagnosed patients was observed in trial patients achieving complete response, whereas significantly lower diversity was observed in partial responders and progressors. A significant rise by C4D1 was seen in CD4+ but not CD8+ TCR diversity (p=0.0027 vs p=0.16), with the rise being most apparent in complete responders (p=0.02). Only a single clinical trial cohort was studied, and what caused the repertoire differences, possibly disease activity or prior therapy, remained undefined. Baseline TCR diversity was reported to be lower in newly diagnosed patients than in healthy donors, and even lower in relapsed/refractory patients. Diversity was lower in patients who began nivolumab less than 1 year after ASCT, so these patients were left out of later analyses to avoid confounding by immune reconstitution.

Worth noting for this clone: No antigen is known for it. No much larger clonotype is one base removed from it; base qualities were not supplied.

What the time point label conveys for this sample: cycle 4 day 1 (C4D1), after six to seven weeks of nivolumab. All trial patients had relapsed after autologous stem cell transplantation, with cohorts A, B and C differing in prior brentuximab vedotin exposure. A total of over 55 patients with relapsed/refractory classical Hodgkin lymphoma made up the trial cohort, and each patient's best overall response was complete response, partial response or progressive disease. In the multi-cohort phase II CheckMate 205 trial, trial patients received single-agent nivolumab. An independent review committee assessed best overall response by applying the 2007 International Working Group response criteria. Trial PBMCs were collected immediately before nivolumab initiation (C1D1) and during therapy at cycle 2 day 1 and cycle 4 day 1. After peripheral blood was drawn into 8 mL Vacutainer Cell Preparation Tubes, PBMCs were isolated by centrifugation and then cryopreserved.

V was cut back by 0 bases and J by 2 bases, leaving a gap of 4 bases between them. Counted from cysteine to phenylalanine, this CDR3 has 14 amino acids. Only the CDR3 part of the read is kept: 42 bases, read in frame from the first base. CDR1 and CDR2 were assigned from the germline V gene as SGHTA and FQGNSA. Genomic DNA was isolated using the Qiagen DNeasy kit from unsorted PBMCs as well as from negatively selected CD4+ and CD8+ fractions. Using primers that anneal to V and J segments, immunoSEQ multiplex PCR amplified the TCR beta CDR3 regions. A synthetic immune receptor repertoire was used to minimize amplification bias, and remaining bias was computationally removed after sequencing. On the authors' methods: Custom Python scripts were used to quantify repertoire diversity as the Shannon entropy index. Unsorted, CD4+ and CD8+ repertoires were analyzed separately, except for combined analyses in which CD4+ and CD8+ sequences were merged in silico. A clone was considered expanded if an increase in frequency of at least 2-fold after treatment relative to C1D1 was found, and a pseudocount of 0.5 was applied to clones undetected at baseline. Clones with 0 or 1 copy at C1D1 were defined as singleton clones, while clones with 2 or more copies were defined as non-singleton clones. By matching protein sequences in sorted samples from the same patient, clones expanded in unsorted samples were annotated as CD4+, CD8+ or unknown. Wilcoxon tests were applied to paired samples to test diversity changes from C1D1 to C4D1. TCRdb obtained this table from immuneACCESS and retained in-frame rearrangements with V and J assigned. These tables miss some clones; where compared with another copy, unresolved V genes account for less than half of the shortfall, and the remainder is unexplained. The V and J calls and clone size are taken from that table; D and trimming were inferred from the DNA. Present in this sample are fewer than 35,000 clones, about four fifths of which were seen just once. Of the sample, roughly 15% falls within the top ten clones.

The sequencing used peripheral blood mononuclear cells (PBMCs), collected before the fourth cycle of nivolumab. The sequence joins TRBV7-2 to TRBJ1-4, with the D gene not confidently named. The sequence derives from a human donor with classical Hodgkin lymphoma. CDR3 reads: CASSLAGTNEKLFF. The nucleotides read TGTGCCAGCAGCTTAGCGGGGACTAATGAAAAACTGTTTTTT.